These 27 T cell receptor beta chains were sequenced from one sample in a study of shared clonotypes between healthy human individuals. This table comes from immunoSEQ multiplex PCR, and its TCRdb copy is limited to in-frame clones, with some not included. The table lists around 700,000 clones, roughly 70% of them singletons, with less than 2% in the top ten. Input material: memory CD4+ T cells sorted from blood. Stated subset: CD45RA-negative fraction. The receptor source for this set is a woman in her twenties or thirties in good health.

V is TRBV5-1 and J is TRBJ2-7; D perhaps matches TRBD2 (6 bases). This CDR3 contains 13 residues. The germline V gene encodes CDR1 SGHRS and CDR2 YFSETQ. Trimming removed 0 bases from V and 3 bases from J, with 7 bases in between. The CDR3 is CASSLVGGYEQYF. The CDR3 nucleotides are TGCGCCAGCAGCTTGGTGGGGGGCTACGAGCAGTACTTC.

The chain is built from TRBV5-1 and TRBJ2-7; 8 nucleotides agree with TRBD2. V lost 4 bases and J lost 10; bases outside the gene matches: 16. CDR1 is SGHRS, CDR2 YFSETQ, per germline. This CDR3 has 15 amino acids. CDR3 amino acids: CASSTTLSGISEQYF. CDR3 DNA sequence: TGCGCCAGCAGCACAACCCTTAGCGGGATAAGTGAACAGTACTTC.

The table lists this clone with many counts. V usage is TRBV28 and J usage is TRBJ2-5; D gene ambiguous. The CDR3 extends over 14 amino acids. The V end was cut by 6 bases, the J end by 4 bases, with 15 bases between. Germline V gene data show CDR1 as MDHEN and CDR2 as SYDVKM. The CDR3: CASSPLARRETQYF. In DNA form, the CDR3 reads TGTGCCAGCAGCCCCCTTGCCAGGCGAGAGACCCAGTACTTC.

The chain uses TRBV6-7 and TRBJ1-5, with 8 bases fitting TRBD1. TRBV6-7 is assigned to the ORF class and has an uncertain function. This CDR3 has 14 amino acids. With 10 bases clipped from V and 1 base from J, the junction kept 6 bases outside the gene matches. CDR3 residues: CANARDRSNQPQHF. In DNA form, the CDR3 reads TGTGCCAACGCTCGGGACAGGAGCAATCAGCCCCAGCATTTT.

The chain uses TRBV5-1 and TRBJ2-3; possible D gene TRBD1, 6 bases. Trimming removed 4 bases from V and 0 bases from J, with 12 bases in between. The CDR3 has 15 residues. Germline CDR1 is SGHRS and CDR2 is YFSETQ. The CDR3 region has the DNA TGCGCCAGCAGCGCGGACAGCACTAGCACAGATACGCAGTATTTT. Translating it yields CASSADSTSTDTQYF.

The chain is built from TRBV7-9 and TRBJ2-3; D gene ambiguous. This CDR3 is built from 13 residues. Germline-derived CDR1 and CDR2 are SEHNR and FQNEAQ (reference sequence). V was pared by 2 bases and J by 1 base, with 4 bases between. CDR3 coding DNA: TGTGCCAGCAGCTTAATGGGCACAGATACGCAGTATTTT. Translating it yields CASSLMGTDTQYF.

The CDR3 reads CASSLWAHGQPQHF. The DNA for the CDR3 is TGTGCCAGCAGTTTATGGGCCCATGGTCAGCCCCAGCATTTT. The gene calls are TRBV27 and TRBJ1-5, with D hard to call. This CDR3 contains 14 residues. Germline-derived CDR1 and CDR2 are MNHEY and SMNVEV (reference sequence). V was trimmed by 1 base and J by 6 bases, leaving 10 bases between them.

This clone was detected only a few times. The chain employs TRBV27 and TRBJ1-5, with D maybe TRBD1 (5 bases). CDR3 length: 14 residues. The V end was cut by 3 bases, the J end by 6 bases, with 12 bases between. From germline, CDR1 is MNHEY and CDR2 SMNVEV (reference sequence). CDR3 nucleotides: TGTGCCAGCAGTTTCACGGGGACGAGTCAGCCCCAGCATTTT. Its translation: CASSFTGTSQPQHF.

The gene calls are TRBV28 and TRBJ2-3; 12 bases match TRBD1. CDR1 and CDR2 from the germline V gene are MDHEN and SYDVKM. V shed 5 bases and J 2 bases; nucleotides not matched to a gene: 2. The CDR3 is made up of 15 amino acids. CDR3 loop: CASSGTGGYTDTQYF. The CDR3 nucleotides are TGTGCCAGCAGTGGGACAGGGGGCTACACAGATACGCAGTATTTT.

This clone occurred a few times. The chain recombines TRBV7-6 with TRBJ1-1; 7 bases are a match to TRBD1. Trimming removed 5 bases from V and 2 bases from J; junction bases left unmatched: 5. This CDR3 is built from 14 residues. The V gene's germline CDR1 is SGHVS and CDR2 FNYEAQ. As DNA, the CDR3 is TGTGCCAGCAGCAAACAGGGGATTAACACTGAAGCTTTCTTT. It codes for CASSKQGINTEAFF.

The chain couples TRBV19 to TRBJ2-1; 15 bases are a match to TRBD2. Germline V CDR1 and CDR2: LNHDA, SQIVND (reference sequence). Trimming cost V 10 bases and J 9 bases; bases outside gene matches: 7. This CDR3 comprises 14 residues. The CDR3 is CATRTGLAGGEQFF. DNA for the CDR3: TGTGCCACTAGAACGGGACTAGCGGGAGGTGAGCAGTTCTTC.

The gene calls are TRBV13 and TRBJ2-7; D not certain. Germline V gene data show CDR1 as PRHDT and CDR2 as FYEKMQ (reference sequence). This CDR3 region has 15 residues. The V and J ends lost 5 bases and 5 bases respectively, with 19 bases between them. The CDR3 region has the DNA TGTGCCAGCAGCCCCCGTTTCGGTGACGGAGACGAGCAGTACTTC. Encoded protein: CASSPRFGDGDEQYF.

This clone was seen once. V usage is TRBV29-1 and J usage is TRBJ1-1, with D unclear. There are 11 residues in the CDR3. Trimming shortened V by 7 bases and J by 6 bases, and 12 bases separated the two germline ends. The germline V gene encodes CDR1 SQVTM and CDR2 ANQGSEA. CDR3 bases: TGCAGCGCCGATCGACGGTCTGAAGCTTTCTTT. Its protein product is CSADRRSEAFF.

This chain uses TRBV7-9 with TRBJ2-3, with TRBD2 matching 7 bases. Unmatched junction bases numbered 6, after V lost 4 bases and J lost 5 bases. There are 14 residues in the CDR3. CDR1 and CDR2 (germline): SEHNR, FQNEAQ (reference sequence). CDR3 region: CASSSGLGGDTQYF. CDR3 bases: TGTGCCAGCAGCTCCGGACTAGGAGGAGATACGCAGTATTTT.

This sequence joins TRBV19 and TRBJ1-2; no firm D call. Per the germline V gene, CDR1 is LNHDA and CDR2 is SQIVND (reference sequence). Trimming cost V 4 bases and J 0 bases, with 9 bases left between them. The CDR3 contains 14 residues. This CDR3 reads CASSTITTNYGYTF. The DNA for the CDR3 is TGTGCCAGTAGTACCATAACTACTAACTATGGCTACACCTTC.

In this sample, this clone turned up many times. J is TRBJ1-3 and V is TRBV2; D perhaps matches TRBD1 (5 bases). This CDR3 is built from 14 residues. The V gene lost 8 bases and the J gene lost 0 bases, with 11 bases spanning the gap. Germline V gives CDR1 SNHLY, CDR2 FYNNEI. CDR3 bases: TGTGCCAGCGGGGGGGGATACTCTGGAAACACCATATATTTT. It translates to CASGGGYSGNTIYF.

This clone was detected only once. The V and J genes are TRBV2 and TRBJ2-7; D perhaps matches TRBD2 (7 bases). Germline CDR1 and CDR2: SNHLY and FYNNEI. The CDR3 is made up of 13 amino acids. With 4 bases removed from V and 3 bases from J, the gap between germline ends came to 10 bases. The CDR3 sequence: CASSAGGFYEQYF. The CDR3 DNA sequence: TGTGCCAGCAGTGCGGGGGGCTTCTACGAGCAGTACTTC.

This clone showed up just a few times. This rearrangement joins TRBV7-2 to TRBJ2-1; D is perhaps TRBD2 (6 bases). This CDR3 comprises 16 residues. V was cut by 4 bases and J by 0 bases, with 13 bases left in between. Germline V gene data show CDR1 as SGHTA and CDR2 as FQGNSA. The CDR3 DNA reads TGTGCCAGCAGCTCTTCCACGGGGGTCTCCTACAATGAGCAGTTCTTC. Its protein product is CASSSSTGVSYNEQFF.

The chain recombines TRBV30 with TRBJ1-6; TRBD1 aligns across 7 bases. There are 13 residues in the CDR3. The germline CDR1 and CDR2 sequences are GTSNPN and SVGIG (reference sequence). V dropped 4 bases and J dropped 6; count of bases not matched to a gene: 3. The chain's CDR3 is CAWMTGPNSPLHF. In DNA form, the CDR3 reads TGTGCCTGGATGACAGGGCCTAATTCACCCCTCCACTTT. Full variable domain (remainder filled in from reference TRBV30 and TRBJ1-6): SQTIHQWPATLVQPVGSPLSLECTVEGTSNPNLYWYRQAAGRGLQLLFYSVGIGQISSEVPQNLSASRPQDRQFILSSKKLLLSDSGFYLCAWMTGPNSPLHFGNGTRLTVT.

This clone showed up just a few times. This rearrangement joins TRBV28 to TRBJ1-5; D uncertain. The CDR3 covers 15 residues. Germline CDR1 is MDHEN and CDR2 is SYDVKM. V was cut by 5 bases and J by 0 bases, with 11 bases left in between. CDR3 residues: CASSAGGDSNQPQHF. Written as DNA, the CDR3 is TGTGCCAGCAGTGCCGGTGGAGATAGCAATCAGCCCCAGCATTTT. The full variable domain, its missing parts supplied by reference TRBV28 and TRBJ1-5, is DVKVTQSSRYLVKRTGEKVFLECVQDMDHENMFWYRQDPGLGLRLIYFSYDVKMKEKGDIPEGYSVSREKKERFSLILESASTNQTSMYLCASSAGGDSNQPQHFGDGTRLSIL.

The CDR3 loop is CASSQGGSNQPQHF. For the CDR3, the DNA is TGTGCCAGCAGCCAAGGGGGTAGCAATCAGCCCCAGCATTTT. The chain uses TRBV6-6 and TRBJ1-5, with a weak D call TRBD1 (6 bases). Trimming pared 6 bases from V and 0 bases from J, leaving 9 bases between. This CDR3 region has 14 residues. Germline V gene sequence: CDR1 MNHNY, CDR2 SVGAGI (reference sequence).

The V call is TRBV13, the J call TRBJ2-1; D unclear. CDR3 length equals 12 residues. With 6 bases removed from V and 9 bases from J, the gap between germline ends came to 12 bases. Germline V gene lookup returns CDR1 PRHDT and CDR2 FYEKMQ (reference sequence). CDR3 coding DNA: TGTGCCAGCAGGCCCGTAAAGGGTGAGCAGTTCTTC. Protein product: CASRPVKGEQFF.

The rearrangement links TRBV29-1 to TRBJ2-7; 9 bases are shared with TRBD2. The CDR3 has 12 amino acids. With 4 bases clipped from V and 4 bases from J, the junction kept 2 bases outside the gene matches. Germline CDR1 and CDR2: SQVTM and ANQGSEA. The CDR3: CSVATSGYEQYF. CDR3 DNA sequence: TGCAGCGTTGCCACTAGCGGGTACGAGCAGTACTTC.

The genes are TRBV19 and TRBJ2-3; 8 nucleotides line up with TRBD1. Germline-derived CDR1 and CDR2 are LNHDA and SQIVND (reference sequence). The V segment lost 6 bases and the J segment 2 bases; nucleotides outside the gene matches: 10. The CDR3 contains 16 residues. CDR3 sequence: CASSPGQGAITDTQYF. In DNA form, the CDR3 reads TGTGCCAGTAGCCCCGGGCAGGGGGCTATCACAGATACGCAGTATTTT.

This chain links TRBV4-2 with TRBJ2-7; TRBD1 agrees at 9 bases. V was clipped by 0 bases and J by 1 base; unmatched bases: 1. CDR1 LGHNA and CDR2 YNFKEQ come from the germline V gene. This CDR3 is 15 amino acids long. The CDR3 coding sequence is TGTGCCAGCAGCCAAGAGGACAGGGGATCCTACGAGCAGTACTTC. Translation: CASSQEDRGSYEQYF.

In this sample, this clone turned up a few times. The chain has TRBV10-3 and TRBJ1-1; maybe TRBD1 (5 bases). This CDR3 has 12 amino acids. Per germline, CDR1 ENHRY and CDR2 SYGVKD. Trimming left V 10 bases short and J 0 bases short, with 9 bases between. The CDR3 reads CASRDVNTEAFF. CDR3 DNA sequence: TGTGCCAGCAGGGATGTGAACACTGAAGCTTTCTTT.

The V call is TRBV14, the J call TRBJ2-1; 11 positions match TRBD2. V was pared by 4 bases and J by 3 bases, with 2 bases of the junction left unmatched. The CDR3 totals 15 residues. The germline V gene encodes CDR1 SGHDN and CDR2 FVKESK. The CDR3 sequence: CASSLGTSGYNEQFF. The CDR3 DNA is TGTGCCAGCAGCCTCGGGACTAGCGGCTACAATGAGCAGTTCTTC.